The 21 T cell receptor beta chains listed next were all sequenced from one sample in a study of CD8+CD57+ T cells in acquired aplastic anemia (dated by TCRdb to 2016 to 2018). The instrument given in TCRdb is Illumina HiSeq 2000. Genomic DNA was used as template for profiling of TCR beta VDJ combinations and CDR3 sequences. The public reads were reprocessed in TCRdb via fastp at Q25 and MiXCR, keeping in-frame beta chains. Each CDR3 protein appears once, grouped with its most common genes and DNA. Present in this sample are approximately 300,000 distinct CDR3 sequences, 45% to 65% of which were seen just once. 1% to 1.5% of the sample belongs to the ten largest clones. Expansion of CD8+CD57+ cells had been shown by flow cytometry in the patients chosen for sequencing. The sample consisted of sorted CD4+, CD8+, or CD8+CD57+ T cells (not recorded which) from PBMCs. These TCRs come from a human donor with aplastic anemia.

The chain joins TRBV7-2 to TRBJ2-1; 7 bases map to TRBD2. In germline, CDR1 is SGHTA, CDR2 FQGNSA. V was pared by 7 bases and J by 7 bases, with 1 base of the junction left unmatched. The CDR3 has 11 amino acids. The chain's CDR3 is CASKLANEQFF. The CDR3 nucleotides are TGTGCCAGCAAACTAGCGAATGAGCAGTTCTTC.

This clonotype was seen repeatedly, ten times or more. This chain connects TRBV18 to TRBJ1-2, with unresolved D. V lost 5 bases and J lost 4, with 14 bases in between. The germline V gene encodes CDR1 KGHSH and CDR2 LQKENI. The CDR3 is 14 residues long. The DNA of the CDR3 is TGTGCCAGCTCAGTCAAAACGGTGTCCTATGGCTACACCTTC. It specifies CASSVKTVSYGYTF.

This clonotype occurred a few times. The V and J genes are TRBV7-2 and TRBJ1-2; 7 bases fit TRBD1. Germline-derived CDR1 and CDR2 are SGHTA and FQGNSA. J gave up 6 bases and V 6 bases, and 7 bases lay outside the gene matches. CDR3 size: 13 residues. The CDR3 here is CASRQTGLDGYTF. CDR3 DNA: TGTGCCAGCAGACAGACAGGGTTGGATGGCTACACCTTC.

V usage is TRBV15 and J usage is TRBJ1-1, with 8 bases fitting TRBD1. The CDR3 consists of 16 residues. Trimming took 0 bases from V and 4 from J; bases not matched to a gene: 7. Looked up from germline, CDR1 is LNHNV and CDR2 is YYDKDF (reference sequence). The CDR3 DNA follows: TGTGCCACCAGCAGAGATCGGGGGACAGGCGCCACTGAAGCTTTCTTT. Its protein is CATSRDRGTGATEAFF.

This clonotype was seen repeatedly, ten times or more. The chain carries TRBV2 and TRBJ2-7; possibly TRBD1 for D (5 bases). Trimming left V 6 bases short and J 3 bases short, with 15 bases between. The CDR3 runs 14 residues. Germline values: CDR1 SNHLY, CDR2 FYNNEI. CDR3 residues: CASRLTSGIYEQYF. As DNA, the CDR3 is TGTGCCAGCAGGCTGACCTCAGGGATCTACGAGCAGTACTTC.

This clonotype was seen ten or more times. The J gene is TRBJ2-5, the V gene TRBV7-9; D perhaps matches TRBD1 (5 bases). The germline V gene encodes CDR1 SEHNR and CDR2 FQNEAQ (reference sequence). The CDR3 runs 14 residues. Trimming removed 7 bases from V and 2 bases from J, with 14 bases in between. The CDR3 here is CASTSGSLQETQYF. CDR3 nucleotide sequence: TGTGCCAGCACGTCAGGGTCCTTACAAGAGACCCAGTACTTC.

CDR3 nucleotide sequence: TGTGCCATCAGTGAGTCGGGCAAGAACACCGGGGAGCTGTTTTTT. Translating it yields CAISESGKNTGELFF. The rearrangement uses TRBV10-3 and TRBJ2-2; unclear D gene. V shed 0 bases and J shed 1 base, with 6 bases lying between them. The CDR3 has 15 amino acids. Germline-derived CDR1 and CDR2 are ENHRY and SYGVKD.

This clonotype has just one count. The chain combines TRBV9 with TRBJ2-3; no clear D. CDR3 size: 15 residues. CDR1 SGDLS and CDR2 YYNGEE come from the germline V gene. Trimming stripped 0 bases from V and 0 bases from J, with 8 bases between. The CDR3 sequence is CASSVESGSTDTQYF. DNA of the CDR3: TGTGCCAGCAGCGTAGAGTCGGGTAGCACAGATACGCAGTATTTT.

The rearrangement links TRBV29-1 to TRBJ2-7; the D gene is possibly TRBD1 (5 bases). The V end lost 5 bases, the J end lost 3 bases, and 14 bases lay between the germline ends. Germline V gene data show CDR1 as SQVTM and CDR2 as ANQGSEA. The CDR3 is 13 residues long. DNA for the CDR3: TGCAGCGTTCTTATCAGGGTACTCTACGAGCAGTACTTC. This sequence encodes CSVLIRVLYEQYF.

The chain joins TRBV29-1 to TRBJ2-6, with 7 bases identical to TRBD1. Losses at the gene ends were 6 bases for V and 4 bases for J; bases not matched to a gene: 6. There are 14 residues in the CDR3. CDR1 is SQVTM, CDR2 ANQGSEA, per germline. The CDR3, as DNA: TGCAGCGTAGGGGGCGGTGGCGGGGCCAACGTCCTGACTTTC. Protein: CSVGGGGGANVLTF.

This clonotype was detected ten times or more. The chain joins TRBV10-3 to TRBJ2-3; no clear D gene. CDR3 length: 12 residues. Looked up from germline, CDR1 is ENHRY and CDR2 is SYGVKD. V was shortened by 2 bases and J by 4 bases, with 4 bases between the two germline ends. The CDR3 here is CAISEGADTQYF. The CDR3 DNA sequence: TGTGCCATCAGTGAGGGGGCAGATACGCAGTATTTT.

Comments on this clonotype: Sequence at one end of the junction differs from germline and may be a read error. J is TRBJ2-2 and V is TRBV2; D is unclear. Germline V CDR1 and CDR2: SNHLY, FYNNEI. The CDR3 has 13 residues. CDR3 residues: CGSSQENTGELFF. The CDR3 DNA sequence: TGTGGCAGCAGTCAAGAGAACACCGGGGAGCTGTTTTTT.

This clonotype was recorded at least ten times. The V call is TRBV6-1, the J call TRBJ2-7, with 12 bases fitting TRBD1. This CDR3 has 16 residues. The ends lost 8 bases at V and 5 bases at J; junction bases unmatched: 13. Germline V CDR1 and CDR2: MNHNS, SASEGT. The DNA for the CDR3 is TGTGCCAGCTATTCAGCCCTGGGACAGGGGGCCGACGAGCAGTACTTC. This codes for CASYSALGQGADEQYF.

This clonotype has more than one count but fewer than ten. This chain joins TRBV20-1 and TRBJ2-5; TRBD2 agrees at 10 bases. Looked up from germline, CDR1 is DFQATT and CDR2 is SNEGSKA (reference sequence). The ends lost 0 bases at V and 0 bases at J; junction bases unmatched: 16. The CDR3 contains 20 residues. The CDR3 bases are TGCAGTGCTAGAGACCCCCCCGGGCCAAAAGCGGGAGGGTACCAAGAGACCCAGTACTTC. Translating gives CSARDPPGPKAGGYQETQYF.

This chain links TRBV25-1 with TRBJ2-3; D gene unclear. The V end lost 10 bases, the J end lost 0 bases, and 14 bases lay between the germline ends. This CDR3 is built from 14 residues. Germline lookup yields CDR1 MGHDK and CDR2 SYGVNS. In nucleotides, the CDR3 is TGTGCCATGCCGCCTCTCCCCAGCACAGATACGCAGTATTTT. It translates to CAMPPLPSTDTQYF.

About this clonotype itself: A junction boundary mismatches the germline segment, possibly from a read error. This sequence joins TRBV5-5 and TRBJ1-2, with 9 bases matching TRBD1. This CDR3 is built from 15 residues. Germline V CDR1 and CDR2: SGHKS, YYEKEE (reference sequence). The CDR3 region is CASSSTGGADRGYTF. CDR3 bases: TGCGCCAGCAGCTCAACAGGGGGCGCGGACCGTGGCTACACCTTC.

The chain employs TRBV7-2 and TRBJ1-3; no firm D call. The CDR3 totals 12 residues. Germline V gene sequence: CDR1 SGHTA, CDR2 FQGNSA. The V gene lost 8 bases and the J gene lost 3 bases, with 8 bases spanning the gap. CDR3 sequence: CASGDGGNTIYF. CDR3 nucleotides: TGTGCCAGCGGTGACGGTGGAAACACCATATATTTT.

The rearrangement links TRBV15 to TRBJ1-4; D not certain. In germline, CDR1 is LNHNV, CDR2 YYDKDF (reference sequence). The V and J ends lost 1 base and 9 bases respectively, with 9 bases between them. This CDR3 comprises 13 residues. The DNA of the CDR3 is TGTGCCACCAGCAGAGGAGGGAGCCAAAAACTGTTTTTT. Protein: CATSRGGSQKLFF.

This clonotype was observed many times. V is TRBV6-1 and J is TRBJ1-1, with unresolved D. CDR3 length equals 14 residues. CDR1 and CDR2 from the germline V gene are MNHNS and SASEGT. V dropped 5 bases and J dropped 6 bases, with 16 bases sitting between them. CDR3 sequence: CASSTSLSSPEAFF. The CDR3 DNA follows: TGTGCCAGCAGTACCTCTTTATCATCCCCTGAAGCTTTCTTT.

The gene calls are TRBV20-1 and TRBJ2-7, with D tentatively TRBD1 (7 bases). This CDR3 comprises 13 residues. Per germline, CDR1 DFQATT and CDR2 SNEGSKA (reference sequence). CDR3 sequence (DNA): TGCAGCCCCAGGGGGGATACAACCTACGAGCAGTACTTC. This sequence encodes CSPRGDTTYEQYF.

This chain connects TRBV7-9 to TRBJ2-3, with a possible D match to TRBD1 (5 bases). V was cut by 9 bases and J by 0 bases, with 13 bases left in between. CDR1 is SEHNR, CDR2 FQNEAQ, per germline (reference sequence). This CDR3 spans 14 amino acids. The CDR3 sequence: CARGESHSTDTQYF. The DNA of the CDR3 is TGTGCCAGAGGGGAATCACATAGCACAGATACGCAGTATTTT.